The TCR beta chain described here comes from a study of cytomegalovirus exposure and HLA in healthy donors. Use of 60 Vbeta and 13 Jbeta primers characterized the PCR. The protocol was immunoSEQ multiplex PCR, while the TCRdb copy is restricted to in-frame clones and leaves out a portion. This repertoire shows 150,000 to 200,000 clones, more than 60% found once; its top ten account for about 8%. This CDR3 spans 16 amino acids. Per the germline V gene, CDR1 is MDHEN and CDR2 is SYDVKM. V lost 1 base, J lost 3 bases, and 16 bases lay in between. Sequencing was performed on PBMCs. The genes are TRBV28 and TRBJ2-7, with D possibly matching TRBD2 (6 bases). The clonotype comes from a woman in her 40s in good health and CMV-seropositive. The DNA of the CDR3 is TGTGCCAGCAGTTTATCCCTATCTAGCGCAAGCTACGAGCAGTACTTC. As protein: CASSLSLSSASYEQYF.